This section outlines one T cell receptor (beta chain) sequence together with its context. The CDR3 covers 13 residues. From germline, CDR1 is SGHAT and CDR2 FQNNGV. V lost 3 bases to trimming and J lost 6 bases; unmatched junction nucleotides: 1. Those who donated were healthy bone marrow donors. With 60 Vbeta and 13 Jbeta primers, the PCR was carried out. TCRdb keeps only in-frame clones here, not all; method: immunoSEQ multiplex PCR. The sample yields more than 95,000 clones, approximately 79% seen once. The data were taken from a study of cytomegalovirus exposure and HLA in healthy donors. This clonotype was sampled from a young man in good health and CMV-seronegative. The chain joins TRBV11-2 to TRBJ2-2; 7 bases match TRBD1. Input material: PBMCs. The DNA for the CDR3 is TGTGCCAGCAGCTTTACAGGGGCCGGGGAGCTGTTTTTT. Protein: CASSFTGAGELFF.